This TCR beta chain was obtained from a study of T cell repertoires in cytomegalovirus infection (dated 2019 in TCRdb). With regard to the full study: Peptide stimulations targeted recently identified HLA-C-restricted CMV epitopes, whose presentation resists viral immunomodulation, together with well-studied HLA-B-restricted epitopes. Donor HLA type was relevant to the analysis, as public TCR beta signatures indicated carriage of CMV infection together with the matching HLA type.

Trimming removed 8 bases from V and 0 bases from J, leaving 15 bases between the germline ends. As encoded in the germline V gene, CDR1 is MDHEN while CDR2 is SYDVKM. Measured from the cysteine to the phenylalanine, the CDR3 is 15 residues long. Of all the DNA, just the CDR3 is kept, 45 bases in frame from base 1. Overall results and qualifications from the work: In the ex vivo response, HLA-C-restricted CMV-specific TCR beta clonotypes were dominant, and in two of eight donors the single most frequent clonotype came from this HLA-C-restricted group. In both this cohort and an independent cohort of some 350 donors, the cumulative frequency of public TCR beta family members distinguished carriers of CMV infection plus the relevant HLA type.

This clonotype has only a few counts. Its antigen remains unidentified. Base quality data are lacking; no much larger clone is found one base away. The treatment or condition label here, explained by the study, means: in vitro stimulation with specific CMV peptide epitopes to enrich CMV-specific T cells. TCRdb records Illumina HiSeq 1500 as the sequencer. Clones were called with MiXCR by TCRdb after fastp trimmed the public reads at Q25, and only in-frame beta chains were retained. Records with the same CDR3 protein are collapsed into one entry carrying the most frequent genes and DNA. The sample yields tens of thousands of distinct CDR3 sequences; 20% to 25% were counted once. The ten top clones hold roughly two thirds of the sample.

Sequenced here: CD8+ T cells from cultured PBMCs, sampled from culture after CMV antigen stimulation. The receptor was isolated from a human donor in good health (CMV status not recorded). Some clones in this sample may be carry-over from other donors' samples. The chain is made from TRBV28 and TRBJ2-3; TRBD2 is a weak D gene call, 5 bases matching. DNA sequence: TGTGCCAGCTCCTTGAGCGGCCCTAGCACAGATACGCAGTATTTT. It translates as CASSLSGPSTDTQYF.